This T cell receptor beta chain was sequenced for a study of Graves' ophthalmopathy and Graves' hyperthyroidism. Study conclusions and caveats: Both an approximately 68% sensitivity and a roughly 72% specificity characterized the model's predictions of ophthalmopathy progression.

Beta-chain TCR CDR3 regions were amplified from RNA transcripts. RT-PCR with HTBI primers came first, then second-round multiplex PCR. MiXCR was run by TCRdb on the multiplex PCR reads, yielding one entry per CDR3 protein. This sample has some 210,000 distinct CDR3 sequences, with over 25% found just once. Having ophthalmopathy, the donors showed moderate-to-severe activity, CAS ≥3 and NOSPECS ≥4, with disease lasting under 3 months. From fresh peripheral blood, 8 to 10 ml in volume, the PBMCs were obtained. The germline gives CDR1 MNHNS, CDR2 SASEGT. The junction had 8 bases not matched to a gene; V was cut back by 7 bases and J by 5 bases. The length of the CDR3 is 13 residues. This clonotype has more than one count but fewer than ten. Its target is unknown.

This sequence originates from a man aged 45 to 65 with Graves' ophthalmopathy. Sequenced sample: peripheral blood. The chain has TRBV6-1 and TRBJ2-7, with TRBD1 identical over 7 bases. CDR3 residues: CASTGQLFNEQYF. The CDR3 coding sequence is TGTGCCAGCACGGGACAGTTGTTCAACGAGCAGTACTTC.